Here is one TCR beta chain with its context. Its target is not known. Germline-derived CDR1 and CDR2 are LGHNA and YNFKEQ. This CDR3 has 16 amino acids. V lost 0 bases and J lost 5, with 15 bases in between. The sample comes from a study of CD8 T cells in ankylosing spondylitis. Study observations and caveats: Made up of eight highly homologous variants, a TCR beta motif appeared characteristic of ankylosing spondylitis blood.

TCRdb re-called the 5' RACE reads through MiXCR, storing one row per CDR3 protein. Among around 770,000 distinct CDR3 sequences listed, under 20% were seen once. The source material was blood, either unsorted or a sorted T cell fraction (not recorded which). This receptor was obtained from a male donor with ankylosing spondylitis. This rearrangement joins TRBV4-2 to TRBJ2-3; D is possibly TRBD1 or TRBD2 (5 bases each). The CDR3 protein is CASSQDLSGTKDTQYF. CDR3 in DNA: TGTGCCAGCAGCCAAGATCTTTCGGGGACGAAAGATACGCAGTATTTT.